Below are 16 T cell receptor beta chains sequenced from a single sample in a study of the immune and genomic landscape of osteosarcoma. TCRdb keeps only in-frame clones here, not all; method: immunoSEQ multiplex PCR. Seen here are roughly 1,400 clones, 73% observed once, and the top ten hold 35% to 45%. Specimen: metastatic tumor tissue from the lung. The source of these receptors is a woman under 40 with osteosarcoma.

This clone was counted a few times. The chain employs TRBV7-9 and TRBJ2-5; 7 nucleotides line up with TRBD1. J gave up 2 bases and V 5 bases, and 11 bases lay outside the gene matches. The V gene's germline CDR1 is SEHNR and CDR2 FQNEAQ (reference sequence). CDR3 length: 16 residues. The CDR3 loop reads CASSPGQSIEQETQYF. In DNA, the CDR3 is TGTGCCAGCAGCCCGGGACAGTCAATAGAGCAAGAGACCCAGTACTTC.

J is TRBJ1-2 and V is TRBV10-3, with D unclear. Trimming removed 8 bases at V and 8 bases at J, with 15 bases between. This CDR3 comprises 12 residues. Germline values: CDR1 ENHRY, CDR2 SYGVKD. This CDR3 is CAIEGDGAGYTF. The CDR3 DNA sequence: TGTGCCATCGAGGGCGACGGCGCCGGCTACACCTTC.

V usage is TRBV6-5 and J usage is TRBJ2-3, with TRBD2 matching 9 bases. V dropped 5 bases and J dropped 4; count of bases not matched to a gene: 4. CDR1 and CDR2 from the germline V gene are MNHEY and SVGAGI. There are 14 residues in the CDR3. The CDR3 DNA reads TGTGCCAGCAGTGTCGGGACTAGCTCAGATACGCAGTATTTT. Translated: CASSVGTSSDTQYF.

The CDR3 DNA is TGTGCCAGCAGTACACACGCGAACACCGGGGAGCTGTTTTTT. Protein sequence: CASSTHANTGELFF. The V gene is TRBV7-4, the J gene TRBJ2-2; D unresolved. The length of the CDR3 is 14 residues. Germline values: CDR1 SGHVT, CDR2 SQSDAQ. Trimming took 6 bases from V and 0 from J, leaving 8 bases between them. The full variable domain, completed using reference TRBV7-4 and TRBJ2-2, is GAGVSQSPRYKVAKRGRDVALRCDSISGHVTLYWYRQTLGQGSEVLTYSQSDAQRDKSGRPSGRFSAERPERSVSTLKIQRTEQGDSAVYLCASSTHANTGELFFGEGSRLTVL.

This chain links TRBV28 with TRBJ2-1; tentatively, D is TRBD1 (6 bases). Germline V lookup: CDR1 MDHEN, CDR2 SYDVKM. Deletions cut 5 bases from V and 6 bases from J, with 14 bases between. The CDR3 length is 14 residues. CDR3 residues: CASSPDRFGNEQFF. The CDR3 DNA sequence: TGTGCCAGCAGTCCTGACAGGTTTGGCAATGAGCAGTTCTTC.

The chain uses TRBV20-1 and TRBJ1-2; D unclear. The CDR3 runs to 11 residues. The germline gives CDR1 DFQATT, CDR2 SNEGSKA (reference sequence). The germline V and J ends were trimmed by 1 base and 8 bases, with 8 bases remaining between them. CDR3 sequence: CSARAQAGYTF. The CDR3 DNA reads TGCAGTGCTAGAGCCCAGGCAGGCTACACCTTC.

This clone was seen a few times. This chain links TRBV4-1 with TRBJ2-3; 7 nucleotides line up with TRBD2. J was trimmed by 0 bases and V by 2 bases; bases with no gene match: 5. This CDR3 contains 16 residues. Germline V gene lookup returns CDR1 MGHRA and CDR2 YSYEKL. CDR3 nucleotides: TGCGCCAGCAGCCAATCGGGACTACCAAGCACAGATACGCAGTATTTT. As protein: CASSQSGLPSTDTQYF.

The chain is built from TRBV27 and TRBJ2-7; D gene unclear. Trimming took 5 bases from V and 4 from J, leaving 12 bases between them. CDR3 length equals 13 residues. The germline gives CDR1 MNHEY, CDR2 SMNVEV (reference sequence). The CDR3, as DNA: TGTGCCAGCAGTGTGGGTTTTGGGTACGAGCAGTACTTC. It specifies CASSVGFGYEQYF.

This chain connects TRBV5-3 to TRBJ2-7, with D tentatively TRBD2 (6 bases). TRBV5-3 is assigned to the ORF class and has an uncertain function. The CDR3 runs to 18 residues. The germline V and J ends were trimmed by 6 bases and 0 bases, with 25 bases remaining between them. The DNA for the CDR3 is TGTGCCAGAATGGAACGGGAAGTCAGGGACGGGAGCTCCTACGAGCAGTACTTC. It is translated as CARMEREVRDGSSYEQYF.

The chain links TRBV1 to TRBJ1-2. TRBV1 is classified as a pseudogene. CDR3 length equals 16 residues. CDR3 protein: CTSSRDVLRKTYGYTF. CDR3 sequence (DNA): TGCACCAGCAGTAGAGATGTTTTGCGAAAGACCTATGGCTACACCTTC.

The table lists this clone with a count of one. V is TRBV5-1 and J is TRBJ2-7, with D hard to call. Germline assignment: CDR1 SGHRS and CDR2 YFSETQ. This CDR3 is built from 14 residues. V dropped 0 bases and J dropped 3 bases, with 10 bases sitting between them. CDR3 in DNA: TGCGCCAGCAGCTTGGAAGTCAGCTTCTACGAGCAGTACTTC. Protein sequence: CASSLEVSFYEQYF.

The chain carries TRBV7-2 and TRBJ2-5; perhaps TRBD2 as D (6 bases). Looked up from germline, CDR1 is SGHTA and CDR2 is FQGNSA. Trimming removed 5 bases at V and 3 bases at J, with 19 bases between. The CDR3 sequence is 16 residues long. The CDR3 DNA reads TGTGCCAGCAGCGCGTGGGGGTGGGACTTTAAAGAGACCCAGTACTTC. Translated: CASSAWGWDFKETQYF.

The chain combines TRBV28 with TRBJ2-1; D is uncertain. The V end was cut by 2 bases, the J end by 0 bases, with 8 bases between. CDR1 and CDR2 (germline): MDHEN, SYDVKM. CDR3 size: 15 residues. CDR3 coding DNA: TGTGCCAGCAGTTTAACGCGGAGCTCCTACAATGAGCAGTTCTTC. It codes for CASSLTRSSYNEQFF.

This rearrangement joins TRBV9 to TRBJ2-1; TRBD1 might be the D (6 bases). The V end lost 0 bases, the J end lost 9 bases, and 22 bases lay between the germline ends. Germline CDR1 and CDR2: SGDLS and YYNGEE. The CDR3 length is 17 residues. CDR3 protein: CASSVAVNRDARGEQFF. CDR3 nucleotides: TGTGCCAGCAGCGTAGCGGTAAACAGGGACGCGAGGGGTGAGCAGTTCTTC.

This clone has only one observation. V is TRBV4-3 and J is TRBJ1-2; TRBD1 is a possible D gene (5 bases). Germline loops: CDR1 LGHNA, CDR2 YSLEER. Trimming removed 3 bases from V and 6 bases from J, with 17 bases in between. The CDR3 is 15 amino acids. CDR3 nucleotide sequence: TGCGCCAGCAGCCATCCTGGCGGGGGACCGGATGGCTACACCTTC. Its translation is CASSHPGGGPDGYTF.

This clone was detected once. This rearrangement joins TRBV10-2 to TRBJ1-2, with 9 nucleotides matching TRBD1. CDR1 and CDR2 (germline): WSHSY, SAAADI. CDR3 length equals 13 residues. After removal of 5 bases from V and 4 bases from J, the junction contained 2 bases not matched to a gene. The CDR3 region has the DNA TGCGCCAGCAGTCCGGGACAGGGCTATGGCTACACCTTC. Its protein is CASSPGQGYGYTF.